This TCR beta chain was captured in a study of tumor and adjacent non-tumor tissue in lung cancer. As for the study in general: On average, productive TCRbeta reads reached a few million per sample. Study results and limitations: TCR diversity was significantly greater in tumor than normal lung tissue. In normal lung, the top 100 clones were significantly more dominant than in tumor.

Concerning this clonotype itself: No antigen is known for it. This may stem from a read error, because a much larger clone lies one nucleotide away.

The template was RNA from unsorted bulk tissue. Newly diagnosed lung cancer patients had thoracic surgery in China, August–November 2014, without prior chemotherapy. The CDR3 is made up of 13 amino acids. Trimming took 5 bases from V and 9 from J, leaving 17 bases between them. Germline lookup yields CDR1 MNHEY and CDR2 SVGAGI. A modified ARM-PCR protocol with three rounds of nested PCR amplified TCRbeta. Using its own MiXCR run on the multiplex PCR reads, TCRdb lists one record per CDR3 protein. The sample holds 100,000 to 150,000 distinct CDR3 sequences, over 65% seen once. Input material: lung tumor tissue. V and J are TRBV6-5 and TRBJ2-7; possible D gene TRBD2, 6 bases. The source of this sequence is a man aged 25 to 40 with non-small cell lung cancer. The CDR3 sequence is CASSRAWEEGQYF. For the CDR3, the DNA is TGTGCCAGCAGTAGAGCCTGGGAGGAGGGGCAGTACTTC.